Shown below are 32 T cell receptor beta chains from a single sample sequenced in a study of cytomegalovirus exposure and HLA in healthy donors. The PCR had 60 Vbeta and 13 Jbeta primers. Only in-frame clones appear in the TCRdb table, and some are missing; sequencing was by immunoSEQ multiplex PCR. The repertoire holds about 190,000 clones, 82% seen once, with roughly 0.73% in the top ten. Sequenced sample: PBMCs. The source of these receptors is a young woman in good health and CMV-seronegative.

The chain joins TRBV19 to TRBJ1-1, with TRBD1 matching over 8 bases. The V gene's germline CDR1 is LNHDA and CDR2 SQIVND (reference sequence). V lost 5 bases to trimming and J lost 4 bases; unmatched junction nucleotides: 3. The CDR3 runs to 13 residues. The CDR3 loop reads CASSEQGGTEAFF. In DNA form, the CDR3 reads TGTGCCAGTAGTGAACAGGGGGGCACTGAAGCTTTCTTT.

The genes are TRBV10-3 and TRBJ1-4; D possibly corresponds to TRBD1 (6 bases). Trimming stripped 0 bases from V and 5 bases from J, with 22 bases between. CDR3 length: 19 amino acids. Germline V gene sequence: CDR1 ENHRY, CDR2 SYGVKD. Written as DNA, the CDR3 is TGTGCCATCAGTGAGTCCGCGAGGGGGGGGCCGGATAGGAATGAAAAACTGTTTTTT. Residues: CAISESARGGPDRNEKLFF.

The chain has TRBV6-6 and TRBJ2-7; tentatively, D is TRBD2 (7 bases). CDR3 size: 14 residues. With 2 bases removed from V and 3 bases from J, the gap between germline ends came to 11 bases. Germline assignment: CDR1 MNHNY and CDR2 SVGAGI (reference sequence). The CDR3 is CASSYEGGYYEQYF. As DNA, the CDR3 is TGTGCCAGCAGTTACGAGGGGGGGTACTACGAGCAGTACTTC.

V is TRBV5-8 and J is TRBJ1-2; D perhaps matches TRBD1 (5 bases). V lost 4 bases to trimming and J lost 2 bases, with 12 bases between them. Germline V gene lookup returns CDR1 SGHTS and CDR2 YDEGEE. The CDR3 loop spans 14 amino acids. The CDR3 DNA is TGTGCCAGCAGCCCCCGCGGGGGGAACTATGGCTACACCTTC. As protein: CASSPRGGNYGYTF.

In this sample, this clone turned up a few times. The chain couples TRBV13 to TRBJ2-7; D might be TRBD2 (5 bases). V was trimmed by 6 bases and J by 4 bases, leaving 10 bases between them. The CDR3 has 12 amino acids. Per the germline V gene, CDR1 is PRHDT and CDR2 is FYEKMQ (reference sequence). CDR3 nucleotide sequence: TGTGCCAGCAGAGGACGGGGTTACGAGCAGTACTTC. Translated: CASRGRGYEQYF.

CDR3 DNA sequence: TGTGCCGGACCACAACCGGGGGTTTCAAGGCCCCAGCATTTT. Its translation is CAGPQPGVSRPQHF. The genes are TRBV7-8 and TRBJ1-5, with a possible D match to TRBD1 (5 bases). Germline lookup yields CDR1 SGHVS and CDR2 FQNEAQ. This CDR3 contains 14 residues. The V end lost 11 bases, the J end lost 9 bases, and 23 bases lay between the germline ends.

The V and J genes are TRBV29-1 and TRBJ1-3; D possibly corresponds to TRBD1 (5 bases). The V gene's germline CDR1 is SQVTM and CDR2 ANQGSEA. The V gene lost 3 bases and the J gene lost 7 bases, with 16 bases spanning the gap. The CDR3 spans 14 residues. The DNA for the CDR3 is TGCAGCGTTGATCCCAGGGAAAACGTCAACACCATATATTTT. Protein: CSVDPRENVNTIYF.

CDR3 amino acids: CASRNLASETQYF. Here the CDR3 DNA reads TGTGCCAGCAGGAATCTGGCCTCAGAGACCCAGTACTTC. V is TRBV4-2 and J is TRBJ2-5, with D hard to call. Trimming pared 6 bases from V and 4 bases from J, leaving 12 bases between. In germline, CDR1 is LGHNA, CDR2 YNFKEQ. The CDR3 has 13 residues.

The J gene is TRBJ1-1, the V gene TRBV5-1; 9 nucleotides line up with TRBD1. Losses at the gene ends were 5 bases for V and 3 bases for J; bases not matched to a gene: 8. This CDR3 region has 15 residues. Germline CDR1 reads SGHRS; CDR2 reads YFSETQ. CDR3 region: CASSPYGQGYTEAFF. Written as DNA, the CDR3 is TGCGCCAGCAGTCCGTATGGACAGGGGTACACTGAAGCTTTCTTT.

This chain uses TRBV6-6 with TRBJ2-5, with D possibly being TRBD1 (6 bases). V lost 6 bases to trimming and J lost 4 bases, with 18 bases between them. The V gene's germline CDR1 is MNHNY and CDR2 SVGAGI (reference sequence). This CDR3 spans 15 amino acids. CDR3 nucleotides: TGTGCCAGCAGCTCTACCAGGGGATGGGCAGAGACCCAGTACTTC. Encoded protein: CASSSTRGWAETQYF.

The chain carries TRBV27 and TRBJ2-3; 8 bases align to TRBD2. Germline-derived CDR1 and CDR2 are MNHEY and SMNVEV (reference sequence). CDR3 size: 16 residues. The V gene end was trimmed by 2 bases and the J gene end by 5 bases; junction bases not matched to a gene: 9. The CDR3 protein is CASSLGSSGYRDTQYF. The CDR3 DNA is TGTGCCAGCAGTTTAGGGTCTAGCGGGTATAGAGATACGCAGTATTTT.

This rearrangement joins TRBV9 to TRBJ2-5; tentative D call: TRBD1 (6 bases). V lost 0 bases and J lost 5, with 8 bases in between. The CDR3 spans 13 residues. Germline values: CDR1 SGDLS, CDR2 YYNGEE. This chain's CDR3 is CASSVDRGETQYF. For the CDR3, the DNA is TGTGCCAGCAGCGTAGATAGGGGGGAGACCCAGTACTTC.

Concerning this clone itself: This sample includes further DNA sequences coding for the same CDR3. J is TRBJ2-5 and V is TRBV5-1; no clear D. The ends were cut back, 2 bases at V and 1 base at J, with 3 bases in the middle. CDR3 length equals 12 residues. The germline CDR1 and CDR2 sequences are SGHRS and YFSETQ. CDR3 sequence reads: CASSFLQETQYF. In DNA form, the CDR3 reads TGCGCCAGCAGCTTTCTCCAAGAGACCCAGTACTTC.

This chain connects TRBV2 to TRBJ2-2; 11 bases match TRBD2. V lost 8 bases and J lost 6; bases outside the gene matches: 17. CDR3 size: 18 residues. Germline values: CDR1 SNHLY, CDR2 FYNNEI. The CDR3 nucleotides are TGTGCCAGCGGCCTATTAGCGGGAGGGCTCTACGAATCCGGGGAGCTGTTTTTT. Translated, it gives CASGLLAGGLYESGELFF.

The genes are TRBV19 and TRBJ1-1; tentatively, D is TRBD1 (5 bases). The CDR3 totals 9 residues. The germline gives CDR1 LNHDA, CDR2 SQIVND (reference sequence). The CDR3 protein is CVQVTEAFF. The CDR3 nucleotides are TGTGTACAGGTCACTGAAGCTTTCTTT.

The sample holds a few counts of this clone. The chain joins TRBV2 to TRBJ1-1; 8 nucleotides align to TRBD1. Germline assignment: CDR1 SNHLY and CDR2 FYNNEI. The trim removed 5 bases at V and 1 base at J, leaving 6 bases unmatched. The CDR3 runs 15 residues. The chain's CDR3 is CASSPDRAGNTEAFF. The DNA of the CDR3 is TGTGCCAGCAGTCCGGACAGGGCCGGGAACACTGAAGCTTTCTTT.

The chain is built from TRBV6-5 and TRBJ2-5; 11 nucleotides line up with TRBD2. This CDR3 comprises 14 residues. The J segment lost 4 bases and the V segment lost 10 bases, leaving 8 bases of the junction unmatched. Germline CDR1 reads MNHEY; CDR2 reads SVGAGI. For the CDR3, the DNA is TGTGCCACCGCGACTAGCGGGAACTCAGAGACCCAGTACTTC. It encodes CATATSGNSETQYF.

This chain joins TRBV2 and TRBJ2-3; TRBD2 agrees at 10 bases. The CDR3 is 15 amino acids. V lost 4 bases, J lost 9 bases, and 10 bases stayed unmatched. CDR1 and CDR2 from the germline V gene are SNHLY and FYNNEI. The CDR3 region is CASSARTSGPLTQYF. Here the CDR3 DNA reads TGTGCCAGCAGTGCAAGGACTAGCGGTCCCTTGACGCAGTATTTT.

The chain links TRBV6-5 to TRBJ1-1; no reliable D call. The CDR3 is 16 amino acids. The germline V gene encodes CDR1 MNHEY and CDR2 SVGAGI. Trimming left V 0 bases short and J 0 bases short, with 11 bases between. CDR3 DNA: TGTGCCAGCAGTTACTCGGGCAGGCTCATGAACACTGAAGCTTTCTTT. This sequence encodes CASSYSGRLMNTEAFF.

As to this clone: The same CDR3 arises from other DNA sequences in this sample as well. The V gene is TRBV7-2, the J gene TRBJ2-3, with D unclear. The CDR3 spans 12 residues. Germline V gives CDR1 SGHTA, CDR2 FQGNSA. The V end was cut by 4 bases, the J end by 2 bases, with 4 bases between. The CDR3 here is CASSSYTDTQYF. Here the CDR3 DNA reads TGTGCCAGCAGCTCCTACACAGATACGCAGTATTTT.

This clone was picked up a small number of times. The chain recombines TRBV6-6 with TRBJ2-7, with D tentatively TRBD2 (6 bases). V was trimmed by 9 bases and J by 7 bases, leaving 13 bases between them. Germline V gene lookup returns CDR1 MNHNY and CDR2 SVGAGI (reference sequence). This CDR3 has 11 amino acids. The CDR3 nucleotides are TGTGCCAGTAGAGCACGGGAGGAGCAGTACTTC. This codes for CASRAREEQYF.

The V call is TRBV4-2, the J call TRBJ1-1; D is unresolved. CDR3 length equals 18 residues. The germline V and J ends were trimmed by 0 bases and 0 bases, with 17 bases remaining between them. Germline loops: CDR1 LGHNA, CDR2 YNFKEQ. The CDR3 is CASSQDLVDRGMNTEAFF. Here the CDR3 DNA reads TGTGCCAGCAGCCAAGATTTGGTTGATCGAGGGATGAACACTGAAGCTTTCTTT.

This chain joins TRBV5-1 and TRBJ1-4, with 7 bases matching TRBD1. The ends lost 2 bases at V and 5 bases at J; junction bases unmatched: 3. This CDR3 has 14 amino acids. Germline CDR1 is SGHRS and CDR2 is YFSETQ. The CDR3 protein is CASSFGQENEKLFF. The CDR3 nucleotides read TGCGCCAGCAGCTTCGGACAGGAGAATGAAAAACTGTTTTTT.

The CDR3 here is CASSGAVSTDTQYF. The CDR3 DNA follows: TGCGCCAGCAGCGGGGCAGTCAGCACAGATACGCAGTATTTT. The chain couples TRBV5-1 to TRBJ2-3, with D perhaps matching TRBD1 (5 bases). CDR3 length: 14 residues. V dropped 4 bases and J dropped 0 bases, with 9 bases sitting between them. CDR1 is SGHRS, CDR2 YFSETQ, per germline.

The V call is TRBV7-6, the J call TRBJ1-1, with a possible D match to TRBD1 (5 bases). CDR1 and CDR2 (germline): SGHVS, FNYEAQ. V was cut by 5 bases and J by 0 bases, with 13 bases left in between. The CDR3 spans 15 residues. The CDR3 bases are TGTGCCAGCAGCGAGGTCCAAGGGGTGAACACTGAAGCTTTCTTT. Translating it yields CASSEVQGVNTEAFF.

The J gene is TRBJ2-3, the V gene TRBV5-4; TRBD1 might be the D (5 bases). Between the trimmed V and J ends, which lost 6 bases and 2 bases, there was a span of 10 bases. Germline CDR1 and CDR2: SGHNT and YYREEE (reference sequence). The CDR3 extends over 13 amino acids. This chain's CDR3 is CASTPDNTDTQYF. As DNA, the CDR3 is TGTGCCAGCACCCCGGACAACACAGATACGCAGTATTTT.

Of note for this clone: Within the sample, other DNA sequences also encode this same CDR3. The genes are TRBV6-1 and TRBJ2-7; TRBD1 agrees at 8 bases. This CDR3 region has 15 residues. V was clipped by 3 bases and J by 3 bases; unmatched bases: 7. Germline values: CDR1 MNHNS, CDR2 SASEGT. The CDR3 reads CASSEVSGGSYEQYF. Here the CDR3 DNA reads TGTGCCAGCAGTGAGGTTTCAGGGGGCAGCTACGAGCAGTACTTC.

As DNA, the CDR3 is TGTGCCAGTAGTATATCCCCCCTAAGGCGCGGGGAGACCTCCTACGAGCAGTACTTC. Translating gives CASSISPLRRGETSYEQYF. The chain joins TRBV19 to TRBJ2-7, with a tentative D call TRBD2 (6 bases). Germline V gives CDR1 LNHDA, CDR2 SQIVND (reference sequence). V was trimmed by 2 bases and J by 0 bases, leaving 23 bases between them. The CDR3 runs 19 residues.

V and J are TRBV6-5 and TRBJ2-2; possible D gene TRBD1, 6 bases. The ends were cut back, 0 bases at V and 5 bases at J, with 13 bases in the middle. This CDR3 region has 16 residues. Germline V gives CDR1 MNHEY, CDR2 SVGAGI. CDR3 loop: CASSYSPGHQTGELFF. The CDR3 DNA reads TGTGCCAGCAGTTACTCTCCGGGACATCAAACCGGGGAGCTGTTTTTT.

The sample holds a few counts of this clone. V is TRBV19 and J is TRBJ1-1; 8 positions match TRBD1. The CDR3 is made up of 14 amino acids. Germline CDR1 is LNHDA and CDR2 is SQIVND (reference sequence). V shed 4 bases, J shed 9 bases, and the junction held 10 bases outside the gene matches. The CDR3 nucleotides are TGTGCCAGTAGTACTCCGGGACAGGTCCCTCAAGCTTTCTTT. Translated, it gives CASSTPGQVPQAFF.

The V gene is TRBV6-7, the J gene TRBJ2-7, with a possible D match to TRBD1 (6 bases). TRBV6-7 is flagged as an ORF with uncertain function. V lost 8 bases and J 0 bases, leaving 20 bases between the germline ends. The CDR3 extends over 16 amino acids. The CDR3 reads CASDRTAVPYSYEQYF. In DNA form, the CDR3 reads TGTGCCAGCGACAGGACGGCAGTCCCTTACTCCTACGAGCAGTACTTC.

The chain employs TRBV28 and TRBJ1-3; no definite D call. Looked up from germline, CDR1 is MDHEN and CDR2 is SYDVKM. Trimming took 9 bases from V and 0 from J, leaving 6 bases between them. This CDR3 region has 12 residues. CDR3 in amino acids: CASGSSGNTIYF. The CDR3 DNA is TGTGCCAGTGGTAGCTCTGGAAACACCATATATTTT.